This T cell receptor beta chain is drawn from a study of T cells expressing NK-cell markers. Germline-derived CDR1 and CDR2 are SGHRS and YFSETQ. CDR3 size: 14 residues. Reanalyzing the 5' RACE reads, TCRdb keeps one entry per CDR3 protein, without DNA. This repertoire includes about 390,000 distinct CDR3 sequences. This chain joins TRBV5-1 and TRBJ1-1. The receptor comes from a woman in her forties or fifties in good health. Sequences were obtained from blood T cells: a sorted CD56 or NKG2C T cell subset, CD4+ or CD8+ T cells, or bulk PBMC T cells (not recorded which). The CDR3 is CASSYGNLPTEAFF.